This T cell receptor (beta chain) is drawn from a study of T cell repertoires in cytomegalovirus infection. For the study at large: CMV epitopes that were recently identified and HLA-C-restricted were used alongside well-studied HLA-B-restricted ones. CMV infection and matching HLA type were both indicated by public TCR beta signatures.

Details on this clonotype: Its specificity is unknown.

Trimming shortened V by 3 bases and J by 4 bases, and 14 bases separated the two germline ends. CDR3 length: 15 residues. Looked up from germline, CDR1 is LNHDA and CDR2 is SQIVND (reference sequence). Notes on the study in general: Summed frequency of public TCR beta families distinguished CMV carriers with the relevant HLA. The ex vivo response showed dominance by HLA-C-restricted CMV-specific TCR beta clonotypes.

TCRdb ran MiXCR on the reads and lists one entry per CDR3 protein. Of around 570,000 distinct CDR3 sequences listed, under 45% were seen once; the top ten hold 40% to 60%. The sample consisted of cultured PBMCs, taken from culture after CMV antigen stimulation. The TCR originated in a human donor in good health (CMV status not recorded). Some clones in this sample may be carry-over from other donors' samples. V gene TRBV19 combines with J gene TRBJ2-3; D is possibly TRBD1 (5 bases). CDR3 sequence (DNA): TGTGCCAGTAGTATCACAGGCTCCCTCCCAGATACGCAGTATTTT. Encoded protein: CASSITGSLPDTQYF.